The clone carrying this T cell receptor beta chain was detected many times. These data belong to a study of T cells of healthy individuals. MiXCR was run by TCRdb on the 5' RACE reads, yielding one entry per CDR3 protein. The sample holds 40,000 to 45,000 distinct CDR3 sequences, about 4.5% seen once. CDR3 length equals 14 residues. V was clipped by 6 bases and J by 6 bases; unmatched bases: 8. Germline lookup yields CDR1 MNHNS and CDR2 SASEGT. The TCR originated in a human donor in good health. The rearrangement links TRBV6-1 to TRBJ1-1, with TRBD1 matching over 9 bases. CDR3 in amino acids: CASSLDRGPSEAFF. The DNA of the CDR3 is TGTGCCAGCAGCCTGGACAGGGGACCTTCTGAAGCTTTCTTT.